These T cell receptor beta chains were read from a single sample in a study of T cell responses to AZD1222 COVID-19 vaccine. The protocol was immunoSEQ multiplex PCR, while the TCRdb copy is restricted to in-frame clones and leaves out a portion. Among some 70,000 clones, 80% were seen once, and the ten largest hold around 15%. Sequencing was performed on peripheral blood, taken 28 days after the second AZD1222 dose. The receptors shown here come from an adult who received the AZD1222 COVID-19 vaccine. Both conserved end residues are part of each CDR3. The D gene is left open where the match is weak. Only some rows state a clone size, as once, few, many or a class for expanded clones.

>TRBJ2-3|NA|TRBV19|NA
CASSRRGPLTDTQYF
TGTGCCAGTAGTCGGCGGGGGCCCCTCACAGATACGCAGTATTTT
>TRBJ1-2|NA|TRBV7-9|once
CASSPQRDYGYTF
TGTGCCAGCAGCCCCCAAAGGGACTATGGCTACACCTTC
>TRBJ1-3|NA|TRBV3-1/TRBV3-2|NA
CASSQTVFGNTIYF
TGTGCCAGCAGCCAGACCGTATTCGGAAACACCATATATTTT
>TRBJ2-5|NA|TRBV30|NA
CAWGPRETQYF
TGTGCCTGGGGACCCCGGGAGACCCAGTACTTC
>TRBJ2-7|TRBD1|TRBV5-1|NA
CASSPPRTGPGEQYF
TGCGCCAGCAGCCCCCCTCGGACAGGCCCAGGCGAGCAGTACTTC
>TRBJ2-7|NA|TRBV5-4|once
CASSWAGEHEQYF
TGTGCCAGCAGCTGGGCAGGGGAACACGAGCAGTACTTC
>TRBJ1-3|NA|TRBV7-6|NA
CASSQRRAASGNTIYF
TGTGCCAGCAGCCAAAGACGGGCCGCCTCTGGAAACACCATATATTTT
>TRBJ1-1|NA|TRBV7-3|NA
CASSSDVGNTEAFF
TGTGCCAGCTCATCCGACGTCGGGAACACTGAAGCTTTCTTT
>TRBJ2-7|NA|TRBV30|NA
CAWRQAGSYEQYF
TGTGCCTGGCGACAGGCAGGCAGCTACGAGCAGTACTTC
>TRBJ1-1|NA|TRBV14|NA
CASSQDLGLAGAFF
TGTGCCAGCAGCCAAGATTTAGGACTCGCGGGGGCTTTCTTT
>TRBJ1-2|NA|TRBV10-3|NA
CAMTAEGGGYTF
TGTGCCATGACTGCCGAGGGTGGTGGCTACACCTTC
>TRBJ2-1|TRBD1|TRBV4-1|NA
CASSQVGQAINEQFF
TGCGCCAGCAGCCAAGTGGGACAGGCAATCAATGAGCAGTTCTTC
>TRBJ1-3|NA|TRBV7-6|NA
CASSLGVAESGNTIYF
TGTGCCAGCAGCTTAGGAGTAGCAGAGTCTGGAAACACCATATATTTT
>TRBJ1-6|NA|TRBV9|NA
CASSVVGETGTNSPLHF
TGTGCCAGCAGCGTAGTAGGGGAAACAGGGACTAATTCACCCCTCCACTTT
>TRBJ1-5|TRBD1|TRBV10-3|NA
CAISTTGAHSNQPQHF
TGTGCCATCAGCACCACAGGGGCCCATAGCAATCAGCCCCAGCATTTT
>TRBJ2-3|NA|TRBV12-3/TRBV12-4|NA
CASSPLADTQYF
TGTGCCAGCAGTCCCCTAGCGGATACGCAGTATTTT
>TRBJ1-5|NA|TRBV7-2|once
CASSLWAGYSNQPQHF
TGTGCCAGCAGCTTATGGGCAGGGTATAGCAATCAGCCCCAGCATTTT
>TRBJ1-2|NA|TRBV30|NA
CAWSVNGVLYGYTF
TGTGCCTGGAGTGTAAATGGCGTTTTGTATGGCTACACCTTC
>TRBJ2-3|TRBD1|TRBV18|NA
CASSPLGTGGWDTQYF
TGTGCCAGCTCACCACTCGGGACAGGGGGCTGGGATACGCAGTATTTT
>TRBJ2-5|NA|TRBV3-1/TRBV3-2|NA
CASSQGASVRGETQYF
TGTGCCAGCAGCCAAGGGGCTAGCGTAAGAGGAGAGACCCAGTACTTC
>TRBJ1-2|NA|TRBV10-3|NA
CAISESEVYHYGYTF
TGTGCCATCAGTGAGTCGGAGGTATACCACTATGGCTACACCTTC
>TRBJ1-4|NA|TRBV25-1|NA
CASSEREWKGEKLFF
TGTGCCAGCAGTGAACGGGAATGGAAGGGCGAAAAACTGTTTTTT
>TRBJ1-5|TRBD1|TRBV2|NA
CATQGGYDQPQHF
TGTGCCACCCAGGGGGGATACGATCAGCCCCAGCATTTT
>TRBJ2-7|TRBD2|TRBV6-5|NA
CASKPRGGWHEQYF
TGTGCCAGCAAACCTCGGGGGGGTTGGCACGAGCAGTACTTC
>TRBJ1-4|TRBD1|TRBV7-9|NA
CASSLTGTGRLGEKLFF
TGTGCCAGCAGCTTAACAGGGACAGGCCGTTTGGGGGAAAAACTGTTTTTT
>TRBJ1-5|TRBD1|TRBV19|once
CASRDRQGWNQPQHF
TGTGCCAGTAGGGATCGACAGGGGTGGAATCAGCCCCAGCATTTT
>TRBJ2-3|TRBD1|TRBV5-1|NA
CASSTGVLSTDTQYF
TGCGCCAGCAGCACAGGGGTTCTGAGCACAGATACGCAGTATTTT